This T cell receptor beta chain was recovered during a study of a mutant IDH1 vaccine in newly diagnosed glioma. The overall study: The therapy given earlier, which was standard therapy, consisted of radiotherapy, temozolomide, or both, and most of the patients received both.

V gave up 5 bases and J gave up 4 bases; unmatched junction bases: 7. The germline gives CDR1 LNHDA, CDR2 SQIVND (reference sequence). CDR3 length equals 15 residues. The sample's time point: week 47, end of study. Each dose delivered 300 ug of mutant IDH1 20-mer peptide subcutaneously with imiquimod. Comments on this clone: Its cognate antigen is unknown.

Libraries were prepared by immunoSEQ multiplex PCR; TCRdb keeps only in-frame clonotypes and omits some of them. The repertoire holds about 56,000 clones, with roughly 80% as singletons. Sequencing was performed on PBMCs, taken from a glioma patient whose treatment included an IDH1 peptide vaccine. J is TRBJ1-1 and V is TRBV19; 10 nucleotides agree with TRBD1. This clonotype was sampled from a woman aged 45-59 years with glioma. The CDR3: CASSQVGQGSTEAFF. The CDR3 coding sequence is TGTGCCAGTAGTCAAGTGGGACAGGGGTCCACTGAAGCTTTCTTT.